The next 32 T cell receptor beta chains were all read from a single sample in a study of liver allograft versus peripheral blood T cells. The overall study: Repertoires of T cell receptors in transplanted livers were compared with recipients' peripheral blood repertoires.

TCRdb re-called the reads through MiXCR, storing one row per CDR3 protein. The table records some 5,500 distinct CDR3 sequences, 14% of them present only once. All receptors derive from a human patient who had a liver transplant. A share of the T cells may be of graft donor origin.

This clonotype qualifies as medium-sized. The V gene is TRBV5-5, the J gene TRBJ1-2; TRBD1 matches at 7 bases. The germline CDR1 and CDR2 sequences are SGHKS and YYEKEE (reference sequence). The CDR3 has 13 residues. Trimming at V came to 4 bases and at J to 7 bases, leaving 7 bases not matched to a gene. The CDR3 DNA reads TGTGCCAGCAGCGTAGACAGGGTTGGTGGCTACACCTTC. Translated: CASSVDRVGGYTF.

This clonotype is deemed medium-sized. The chain couples TRBV18 to TRBJ1-1, with D unresolved. The length of the CDR3 is 15 residues. The V end was cut by 6 bases, the J end by 3 bases, with 17 bases between. The germline V gene encodes CDR1 KGHSH and CDR2 LQKENI. CDR3 residues: CASSELPGMDTEAFF. In DNA form, the CDR3 reads TGTGCCAGCTCCGAGCTACCTGGAATGGACACTGAAGCTTTCTTT.

This chain links TRBV30 with TRBJ1-3, with unresolved D. Germline loops: CDR1 GTSNPN, CDR2 SVGIG (reference sequence). V was clipped by 5 bases and J by 0 bases, with 8 bases between them. The CDR3 spans 13 residues. CDR3 in amino acids: CAWDSSSGNTIYF. The CDR3 nucleotides are TGTGCCTGGGACTCTAGCTCTGGAAACACCATATATTTT.

This clonotype is medium-sized within its sample. The rearrangement joins TRBV24-1 to TRBJ2-7; D is unclear. Per the germline V gene, CDR1 is KGHDR and CDR2 is SFDVKD. The CDR3 has 15 residues. The V and J ends lost 3 bases and 0 bases respectively, with 11 bases between them. The CDR3 here is CATSDRLASSYEQYF. Written as DNA, the CDR3 is TGTGCCACCAGTGATCGACTTGCTAGCTCCTACGAGCAGTACTTC.

The chain links TRBV20-1 to TRBJ1-1; possibly TRBD1 for D (6 bases). With 5 bases removed from V and 6 bases from J, the gap between germline ends came to 10 bases. The CDR3 sequence is 11 residues long. Germline CDR1 and CDR2: DFQATT and SNEGSKA (reference sequence). The CDR3 sequence: CSAQGHSEAFF. The CDR3 nucleotides read TGCAGTGCTCAGGGGCACTCTGAAGCTTTCTTT.

This clonotype was seen at least ten times. The V call is TRBV19, the J call TRBJ2-5; 8 nucleotides match TRBD2. The CDR3 extends over 14 amino acids. Germline V gene sequence: CDR1 LNHDA, CDR2 SQIVND (reference sequence). After removal of 3 bases from V and 5 bases from J, the junction contained 5 bases not matched to a gene. CDR3 sequence (DNA): TGTGCCAGTAGTATTACTAGCGGAGTGGAGACCCAGTACTTC. It translates to CASSITSGVETQYF. Based on the CDR3 plus reference TRBV19 and TRBJ2-5, the full variable domain is DGGITQSPKYLFRKEGQNVTLSCEQNLNHDAMYWYRQDPGQGLRLIYYSQIVNDFQKGDIAEGYSVSREKKESFPLTVTSAQKNPTAFYLCASSITSGVETQYFGPGTRLLVL.

This clonotype counts as medium-sized. The rearrangement uses TRBV6-2 or TRBV6-3 and TRBJ1-1, with 7 bases matching TRBD1. Losses at the gene ends were 4 bases for V and 3 bases for J; bases not matched to a gene: 11. The germline V gene encodes CDR1 MNHEY and CDR2 SVGEGT. The CDR3 extends over 16 amino acids. The CDR3 coding sequence is TGTGCCAGCAGTTCGTACCAGGGGGATGGGGACACTGAAGCTTTCTTT. Protein: CASSSYQGDGDTEAFF.

This clonotype was seen a handful of times. V usage is TRBV28 and J usage is TRBJ2-7; no definite D call. The CDR3 is made up of 12 amino acids. Germline V gene sequence: CDR1 MDHEN, CDR2 SYDVKM. V lost 1 base and J 4 bases, leaving 5 bases between the germline ends. The CDR3 DNA reads TGTGCCAGCAGTTTATTGGGTTACGAGCAGTACTTC. This codes for CASSLLGYEQYF. Supplemented by reference TRBV28 and TRBJ2-7, the full variable domain reads DVKVTQSSRYLVKRTGEKVFLECVQDMDHENMFWYRQDPGLGLRLIYFSYDVKMKEKGDIPEGYSVSREKKERFSLILESASTNQTSMYLCASSLLGYEQYFGPGTRLTVT.

In its sample, this clonotype was seen a few times. The CDR3 is CASSERSYGYTF. The CDR3 bases are TGTGCCAGCAGCGAACGGTCTTATGGCTACACCTTC. The chain uses TRBV12-3 or TRBV12-4 and TRBJ1-2; D call uncertain. This CDR3 contains 12 residues. Trimming stripped 6 bases from V and 5 bases from J, with 10 bases between.

Relative to its sample, this clonotype is medium-sized. V and J are TRBV28 and TRBJ1-1; D gene unclear. V lost 2 bases and J lost 2, with 9 bases in between. This CDR3 has 14 residues. CDR1 MDHEN and CDR2 SYDVKM come from the germline V gene. The CDR3 region has the DNA TGTGCCAGCAGTTTAAACAGATACAACACTGAAGCTTTCTTT. This sequence encodes CASSLNRYNTEAFF.

This clonotype is medium-sized within its sample. The chain is built from TRBV19 and TRBJ1-5; no definite D call. Deletions cut 5 bases from V and 3 bases from J, with 8 bases between. Germline CDR1 reads LNHDA; CDR2 reads SQIVND (reference sequence). The CDR3 has 13 amino acids. The CDR3: CASSYAFNQPQHF. The CDR3 DNA follows: TGTGCCAGTAGTTACGCTTTCAATCAGCCCCAGCATTTT.

This rearrangement joins TRBV20-1 to TRBJ2-1; TRBD2 matches 15 bases. V was pared by 3 bases and J by 6 bases, with 9 bases of the junction left unmatched. The CDR3 totals 17 residues. The germline V gene encodes CDR1 DFQATT and CDR2 SNEGSKA (reference sequence). The CDR3 sequence: CSASGLAGGLSLNEQFF. The DNA of the CDR3 is TGCAGTGCTAGTGGACTAGCGGGAGGGCTTAGCCTCAATGAGCAGTTCTTC.

This chain connects TRBV20-1 to TRBJ1-3, with no clear D. The germline V gene has CDR1 DFQATT and CDR2 SNEGSKA (reference sequence). The length of the CDR3 is 14 residues. V was trimmed by 3 bases and J by 3 bases, leaving 12 bases between them. CDR3 nucleotide sequence: TGCAGTGCTAGTGGTCCGGGCTTTGGAAACACCATATATTTT. Translation: CSASGPGFGNTIYF.

In its sample, this clonotype is medium-sized. The chain has TRBV7-9 and TRBJ2-7; D may be TRBD1 (6 bases). This CDR3 has 16 residues. The germline CDR1 and CDR2 sequences are SEHNR and FQNEAQ (reference sequence). V lost 4 bases and J 6 bases, leaving 22 bases between the germline ends. CDR3 sequence (DNA): TGTGCCAGCAGCTCTCGCGAAGGGGGTAGCTCCGGCGAGCAGTACTTC. Amino acid sequence: CASSSREGGSSGEQYF.

By sample fraction, this clonotype is medium-sized (0.01 to 0.1%). V gene TRBV6-1 combines with J gene TRBJ2-7; 9 nucleotides agree with TRBD2. This CDR3 contains 15 residues. V lost 5 bases, J lost 6 bases, and 11 bases stayed unmatched. Germline V gene data show CDR1 as MNHNS and CDR2 as SASEGT. CDR3 bases: TGTGCCAGCAGTTTAGGTCTGACTAGCGGCGGCGAGCAGTACTTC. Translation: CASSLGLTSGGEQYF.

This clonotype was observed many times. This chain uses TRBV6-5 with TRBJ2-3; D is undetermined. Germline V CDR1 and CDR2: MNHEY, SVGAGI. The CDR3 covers 15 residues. The V gene lost 6 bases and the J gene lost 6 bases, with 19 bases spanning the gap. The DNA for the CDR3 is TGTGCCAGCAGCTCTGACCGGATTAGTGTTGATACGCAGTATTTT. It specifies CASSSDRISVDTQYF.

The chain carries TRBV2 and TRBJ1-6; D is uncertain. The germline V gene has CDR1 SNHLY and CDR2 FYNNEI. Trimming removed 1 base at V and 19 bases at J, with 17 bases between. This CDR3 is built from 13 residues. Written as DNA, the CDR3 is TGTGCCAGCAGTGAAGAGATAGGGCCCGCGGGACACTTT. Protein product: CASSEEIGPAGHF.

The chain couples TRBV30 to TRBJ2-1, with no clear D. CDR1 is GTSNPN, CDR2 SVGIG, per germline (reference sequence). The CDR3 has 14 residues. V was trimmed by 0 bases and J by 3 bases, leaving 9 bases between them. Written as DNA, the CDR3 is TGTGCCTGGAGTGTAGGATGGAACTACAATGAGCAGTTCTTC. It translates to CAWSVGWNYNEQFF.

The chain is built from TRBV15 and TRBJ1-6; 7 bases match TRBD1. The CDR3 is 17 amino acids. The trim removed 0 bases at V and 10 bases at J, leaving 12 bases unmatched. CDR1 is LNHNV, CDR2 YYDKDF, per germline (reference sequence). CDR3 bases: TGTGCCACCAGCAGAGATCAGGGGGGAGCAGCAGAATCACCCCTCCACTTT. Translation gives CATSRDQGGAAESPLHF. The full variable domain, in which reference TRBV15 and TRBJ1-6 provide the parts outside the CDR3, is DAMVIQNPRYQVTQFGKPVTLSCSQTLNHNVMYWYQQKSSQAPKLLFHYYDKDFNNEADTPDNFQSRRPNTSFCFLDIRSPGLGDTAMYLCATSRDQGGAAESPLHFGNGTRLTVT.

The V call is TRBV5-1, the J call TRBJ1-1; D is uncertain. With 1 base removed from V and 4 bases from J, the gap between germline ends came to 14 bases. CDR3 length: 15 amino acids. Germline CDR1 reads SGHRS; CDR2 reads YFSETQ. CDR3 residues: CASSLYSIGGTEAFF. CDR3 DNA sequence: TGCGCCAGCAGCTTGTATTCCATCGGTGGCACTGAAGCTTTCTTT.

By share, this clonotype ranks as medium-sized. V and J are TRBV19 and TRBJ2-5, with 9 bases matching TRBD2. CDR1 is LNHDA, CDR2 SQIVND, per germline (reference sequence). This CDR3 contains 14 residues. J gave up 0 bases and V 7 bases, and 3 bases lay outside the gene matches. The CDR3 nucleotides are TGTGCCAGTACCCTAGCGGGGAACCAAGAGACCCAGTACTTC. It codes for CASTLAGNQETQYF.

This chain joins TRBV6-5 and TRBJ1-4; D unclear. V gave up 1 base and J gave up 3 bases, with 12 bases separating them. This CDR3 spans 16 amino acids. Germline V gene lookup returns CDR1 MNHEY and CDR2 SVGAGI. CDR3 region: CASSYFTEAANEKLFF. In nucleotides, the CDR3 is TGTGCCAGCAGTTACTTCACAGAGGCGGCTAATGAAAAACTGTTTTTT.

Sample share makes this clonotype medium-sized. This CDR3 is CAWSTRPVTAYNSPLHF. CDR3 DNA: TGTGCCTGGAGTACCCGGCCCGTGACAGCGTATAATTCACCCCTCCACTTT. The chain links TRBV30 to TRBJ1-6, with a possible D match to TRBD1 (5 bases). V was cut by 2 bases and J by 4 bases, with 18 bases left in between. This CDR3 is 17 amino acids long. CDR1 and CDR2 (germline): GTSNPN, SVGIG (reference sequence).

There are many counts of this clonotype. The rearrangement uses TRBV6-2 or TRBV6-3 and TRBJ2-7; D gene unclear. V lost 7 bases to trimming and J lost 2 bases, with 9 bases between them. Germline V lookup: CDR1 MNHEY, CDR2 SVGEGT. The CDR3 is 12 residues long. This CDR3 reads CASTGQTYEQYF. The CDR3 DNA reads as TGTGCCAGCACTGGGCAGACCTACGAGCAGTACTTC.

This clonotype is medium-sized within its sample. The chain carries TRBV29-1 and TRBJ2-7; no definite D call. This CDR3 region has 12 residues. CDR1 and CDR2 (germline): SQVTM, ANQGSEA. V was trimmed by 4 bases and J by 0 bases, leaving 7 bases between them. The CDR3: CSVAGSSYEQYF. The CDR3 DNA reads as TGCAGCGTTGCAGGCAGCTCCTACGAGCAGTACTTC.

This clonotype occurred a few times. The V and J genes are TRBV7-9 and TRBJ2-7; 11 nucleotides line up with TRBD2. Looked up from germline, CDR1 is SEHNR and CDR2 is FQNEAQ (reference sequence). Unmatched junction bases numbered 5, after V lost 1 base and J lost 6 bases. The length of the CDR3 is 15 residues. The CDR3 region is CASSLGTSGPREQYF. CDR3 DNA sequence: TGTGCCAGCAGCTTAGGGACTAGCGGGCCTCGCGAGCAGTACTTC.

The V call is TRBV28, the J call TRBJ1-5, with D possibly matching TRBD1 (6 bases). CDR1 is MDHEN, CDR2 SYDVKM, per germline. The germline V and J ends were trimmed by 8 bases and 7 bases, with 21 bases remaining between them. This CDR3 is built from 15 residues. CDR3 in DNA: TGTGCCAGCGGGATCCGGACAGTACGTGGGCAGCCCCAGCATTTT. Translation gives CASGIRTVRGQPQHF.

This clonotype is termed medium-sized (0.01 to 0.1%). The V and J genes are TRBV11-1 and TRBJ2-1; 10 nucleotides agree with TRBD2. This CDR3 has 17 residues. J lost 1 base, V lost 8 bases, and 11 bases had no gene match. In germline, CDR1 is SGHAT, CDR2 FQDESV (reference sequence). In DNA, the CDR3 is TGTGCCAGCGGACCGAGCGGGAGGGAAGAATCCTACAATGAGCAGTTCTTC. Protein product: CASGPSGREESYNEQFF.

This clonotype is labeled medium-sized (0.01 to 0.1%). CDR3 in amino acids: CASSDRVGVRPQHF. CDR3 DNA sequence: TGTGCCAGCAGTGACCGGGTAGGCGTTCGGCCCCAGCATTTT. This chain connects TRBV6-2 or TRBV6-3 to TRBJ1-5; D is unclear. This CDR3 region has 14 residues. Trimming left V 5 bases short and J 9 bases short, with 17 bases between. Germline V gene sequence: CDR1 MNHEY, CDR2 SVGEGT.

This clonotype is medium-sized (0.01 to 0.1%) in the sample. V is TRBV9 and J is TRBJ2-1; D not resolved. This CDR3 region has 15 residues. CDR1 and CDR2 from the germline V gene are SGDLS and YYNGEE. Trimming shortened V by 0 bases and J by 1 base, and 8 bases separated the two germline ends. The chain's CDR3 is CASSVDTSSYNEQFF. The CDR3, as DNA: TGTGCCAGCAGCGTAGATACCAGTTCCTACAATGAGCAGTTCTTC. Full variable domain (missing parts from reference TRBV9 and TRBJ2-1): DSGVTQTPKHLITATGQRVTLRCSPRSGDLSVYWYQQSLDQGLQFLIQYYNGEERAKGNILERFSAQQFPDLHSELNLSSLELGDSALYFCASSVDTSSYNEQFFGPGTRLTVL.

In this sample, this clonotype turned up many times. The chain recombines TRBV28 with TRBJ1-2; D call uncertain. There are 14 residues in the CDR3. V was cut by 5 bases and J by 1 base, with 11 bases left in between. Germline V gene lookup returns CDR1 MDHEN and CDR2 SYDVKM. CDR3 bases: TGTGCCAGCAGTCTCCCCCCACTTAACTATGGCTACACCTTC. This encodes CASSLPPLNYGYTF.

As to this clonotype: A much bigger clone sits one base away, suggesting this may be a read error. The chain is built from TRBV7-2 and TRBJ2-7; TRBD1 might be the D (6 bases). CDR3 length equals 14 residues. Germline V lookup: CDR1 SGHTA, CDR2 FQGNSA. The CDR3 nucleotides read TGTGCCAGCAGCTGGGGGCCGGACTCCTACGAGCGGTACTTC. Encoded protein: CASSWGPDSYERYF.